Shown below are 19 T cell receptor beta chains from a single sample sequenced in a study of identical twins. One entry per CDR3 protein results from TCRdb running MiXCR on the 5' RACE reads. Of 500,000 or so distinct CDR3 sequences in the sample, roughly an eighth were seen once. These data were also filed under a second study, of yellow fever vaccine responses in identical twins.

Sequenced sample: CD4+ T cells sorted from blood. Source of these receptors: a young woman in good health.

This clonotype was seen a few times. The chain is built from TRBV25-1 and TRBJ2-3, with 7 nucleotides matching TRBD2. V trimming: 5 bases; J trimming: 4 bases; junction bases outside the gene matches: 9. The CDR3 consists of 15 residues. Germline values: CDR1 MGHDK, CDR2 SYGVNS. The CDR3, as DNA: TGTGCCAGCAGTCAAGGGACTACCGGGGCAGATACGCAGTATTTT. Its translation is CASSQGTTGADTQYF. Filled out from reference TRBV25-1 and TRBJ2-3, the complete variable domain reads EADIYQTPRYLVIGTGKKITLECSQTMGHDKMYWYQQDPGMELHLIHYSYGVNSTEKGDLSSESTVSRIRTEHFPLTLESARPSHTSQYLCASSQGTTGADTQYFGPGTRLTVL.

CDR3 region: CSGGAADTQYF. CDR3 nucleotide sequence: TGCAGCGGGGGGGCGGCAGATACGCAGTATTTT. V gene TRBV29-1 combines with J gene TRBJ2-3, with D possibly being TRBD1 or TRBD2 (6 bases each). The CDR3 runs 11 residues. Looked up from germline, CDR1 is SQVTM and CDR2 is ANQGSEA. Trimming took off 7 bases at V and 4 bases at J, with 9 bases between the two ends.

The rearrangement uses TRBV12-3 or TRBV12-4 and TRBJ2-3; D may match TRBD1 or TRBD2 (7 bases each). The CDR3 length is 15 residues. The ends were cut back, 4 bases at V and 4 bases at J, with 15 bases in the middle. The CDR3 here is CASSSPAGGADTQYF. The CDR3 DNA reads TGTGCCAGCAGTTCCCCCGCAGGGGGGGCAGATACGCAGTATTTT.

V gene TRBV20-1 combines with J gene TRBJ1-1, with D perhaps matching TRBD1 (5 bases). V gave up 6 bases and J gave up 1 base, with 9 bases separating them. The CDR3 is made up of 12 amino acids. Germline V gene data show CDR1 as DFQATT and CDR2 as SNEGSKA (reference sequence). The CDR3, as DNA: TGCAGTGCGCAGACAGCGAACACTGAAGCTTTCTTT. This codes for CSAQTANTEAFF.

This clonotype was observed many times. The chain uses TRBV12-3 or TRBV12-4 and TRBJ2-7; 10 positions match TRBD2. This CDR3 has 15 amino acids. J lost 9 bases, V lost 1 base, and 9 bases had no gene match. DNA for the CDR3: TGTGCCAGCAGTTTAGAAGGACTAGCGGCATCCAGGCAGTACTTC. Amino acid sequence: CASSLEGLAASRQYF.

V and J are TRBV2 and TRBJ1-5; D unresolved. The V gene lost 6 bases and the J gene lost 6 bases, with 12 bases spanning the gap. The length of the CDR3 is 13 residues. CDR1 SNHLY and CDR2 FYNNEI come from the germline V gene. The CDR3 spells CASRGGVSQPQHF. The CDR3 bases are TGTGCCAGCAGGGGCGGCGTGAGTCAGCCCCAGCATTTT. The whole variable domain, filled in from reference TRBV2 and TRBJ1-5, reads EPEVTQTPSHQVTQMGQEVILRCVPISNHLYFYWYRQILGQKVEFLVSFYNNEISEKSEIFDDQFSVERPDGSNFTLKIRSTKLEDSAMYFCASRGGVSQPQHFGDGTRLSIL.

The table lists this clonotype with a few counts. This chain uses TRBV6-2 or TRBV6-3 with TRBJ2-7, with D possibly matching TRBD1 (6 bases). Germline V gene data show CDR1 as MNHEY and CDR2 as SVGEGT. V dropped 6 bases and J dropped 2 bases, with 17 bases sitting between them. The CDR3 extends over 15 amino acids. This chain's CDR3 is CASSLTGTYPYEQYF. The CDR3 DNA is TGTGCCAGCAGCCTAACAGGGACATACCCCTACGAGCAGTACTTC.

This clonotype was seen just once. The CDR3 nucleotides read TGTGCCAGCAGCTTAGATCTGGAAAGGACCCAGTACTTC. Translated, it gives CASSLDLERTQYF. The chain recombines TRBV7-9 with TRBJ2-5, with D unclear. Per germline, CDR1 SEHNR and CDR2 FQNEAQ (reference sequence). There are 13 residues in the CDR3. V shed 1 base and J shed 7 bases, with 10 bases lying between them.

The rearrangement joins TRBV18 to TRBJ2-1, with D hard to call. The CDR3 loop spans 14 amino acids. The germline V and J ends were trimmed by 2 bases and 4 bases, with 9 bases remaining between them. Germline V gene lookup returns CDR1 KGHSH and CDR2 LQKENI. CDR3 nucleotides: TGTGCCAGCTCACCAAACCAAGGTTACAATGAGCAGTTCTTC. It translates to CASSPNQGYNEQFF. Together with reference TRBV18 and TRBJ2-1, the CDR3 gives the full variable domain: NAGVMQNPRHLVRRRGQEARLRCSPMKGHSHVYWYRQLPEEGLKFMVYLQKENIIDESGMPKERFSAEFPKEGPSILRIQQVVRGDSAAYFCASSPNQGYNEQFFGPGTRLTVL.

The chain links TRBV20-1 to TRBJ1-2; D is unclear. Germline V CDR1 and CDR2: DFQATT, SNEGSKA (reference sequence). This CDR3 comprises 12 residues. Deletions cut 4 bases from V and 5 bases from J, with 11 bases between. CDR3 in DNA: TGCAGTGCTAACCCCCCCCCTTATGGCTACACCTTC. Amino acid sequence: CSANPPPYGYTF.

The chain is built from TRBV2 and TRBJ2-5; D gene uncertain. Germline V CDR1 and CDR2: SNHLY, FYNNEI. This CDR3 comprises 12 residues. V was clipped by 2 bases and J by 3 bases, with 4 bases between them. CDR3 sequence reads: CASSERKETQYF. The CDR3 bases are TGTGCCAGCAGTGAAAGAAAAGAGACCCAGTACTTC.

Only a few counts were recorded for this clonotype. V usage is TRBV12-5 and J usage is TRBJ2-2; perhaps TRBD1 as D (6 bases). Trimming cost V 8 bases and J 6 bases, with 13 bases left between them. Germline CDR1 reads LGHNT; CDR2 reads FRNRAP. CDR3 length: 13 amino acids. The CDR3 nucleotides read TGTGCTAGTCAGGGGTTCGTCGCCGGGGAGCTGTTTTTT. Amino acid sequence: CASQGFVAGELFF.

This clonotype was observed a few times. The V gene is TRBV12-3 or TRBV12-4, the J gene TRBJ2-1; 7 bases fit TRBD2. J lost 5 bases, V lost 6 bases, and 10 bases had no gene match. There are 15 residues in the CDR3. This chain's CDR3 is CASRLGGTNNNEQFF. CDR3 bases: TGTGCCAGCAGACTCGGAGGGACTAATAACAATGAGCAGTTCTTC.

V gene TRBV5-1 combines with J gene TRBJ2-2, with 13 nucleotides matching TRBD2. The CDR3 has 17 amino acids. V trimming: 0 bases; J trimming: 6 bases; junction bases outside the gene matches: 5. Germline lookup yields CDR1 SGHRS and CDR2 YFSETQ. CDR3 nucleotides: TGCGCCAGCAGCTTGGAACTAGCGGGAGGGCCCTCCGGGGAGCTGTTTTTT. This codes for CASSLELAGGPSGELFF.

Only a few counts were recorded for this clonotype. This CDR3 reads CASSFRRNSYGYTF. The CDR3 nucleotides are TGTGCCAGCAGCTTTAGACGGAACTCCTATGGCTACACCTTC. This chain links TRBV7-8 with TRBJ1-2; the D is unclear. The CDR3 consists of 14 residues. Germline CDR1 SGHVS, CDR2 FQNEAQ. The ends were cut back, 3 bases at V and 4 bases at J, with 12 bases in the middle.

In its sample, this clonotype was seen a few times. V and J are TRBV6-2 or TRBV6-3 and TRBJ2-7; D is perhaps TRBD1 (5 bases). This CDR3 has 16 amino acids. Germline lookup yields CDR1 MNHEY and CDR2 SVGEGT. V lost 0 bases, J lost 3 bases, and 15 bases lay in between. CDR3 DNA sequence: TGTGCCAGCAGTTACTCAGACAGCGCCCTCCGCTACGAGCAGTACTTC. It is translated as CASSYSDSALRYEQYF.

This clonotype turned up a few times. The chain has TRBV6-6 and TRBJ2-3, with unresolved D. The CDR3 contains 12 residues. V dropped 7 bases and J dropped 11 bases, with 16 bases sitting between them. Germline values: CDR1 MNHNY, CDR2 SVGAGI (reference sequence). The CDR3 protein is CASNSGMLMQYF. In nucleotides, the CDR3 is TGTGCCAGCAACTCGGGTATGCTTATGCAGTATTTT.

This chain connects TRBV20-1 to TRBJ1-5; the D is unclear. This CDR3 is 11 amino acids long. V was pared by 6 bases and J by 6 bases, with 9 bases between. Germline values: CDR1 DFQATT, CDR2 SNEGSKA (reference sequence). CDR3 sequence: CSAKAGQPQHF. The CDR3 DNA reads TGCAGTGCCAAGGCTGGTCAGCCCCAGCATTTT.

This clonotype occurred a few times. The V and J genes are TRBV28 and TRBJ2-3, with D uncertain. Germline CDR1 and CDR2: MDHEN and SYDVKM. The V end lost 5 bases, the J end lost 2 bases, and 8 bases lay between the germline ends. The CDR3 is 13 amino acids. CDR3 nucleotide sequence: TGTGCCAGCAGTCTGATAGACACAGATACGCAGTATTTT. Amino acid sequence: CASSLIDTDTQYF. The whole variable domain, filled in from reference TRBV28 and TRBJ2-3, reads DVKVTQSSRYLVKRTGEKVFLECVQDMDHENMFWYRQDPGLGLRLIYFSYDVKMKEKGDIPEGYSVSREKKERFSLILESASTNQTSMYLCASSLIDTDTQYFGPGTRLTVL.